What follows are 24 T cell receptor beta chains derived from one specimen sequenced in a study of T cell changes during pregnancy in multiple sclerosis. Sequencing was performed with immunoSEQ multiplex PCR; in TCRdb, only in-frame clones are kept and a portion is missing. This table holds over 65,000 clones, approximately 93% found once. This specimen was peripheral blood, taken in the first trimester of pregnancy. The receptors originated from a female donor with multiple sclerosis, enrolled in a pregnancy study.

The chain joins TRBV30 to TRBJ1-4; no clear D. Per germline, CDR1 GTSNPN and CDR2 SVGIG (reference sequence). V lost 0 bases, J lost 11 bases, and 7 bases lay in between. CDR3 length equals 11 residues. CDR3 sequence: CAWSVGEKLFF. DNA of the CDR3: TGTGCCTGGAGTGTTGGTGAGAAACTGTTTTTT.

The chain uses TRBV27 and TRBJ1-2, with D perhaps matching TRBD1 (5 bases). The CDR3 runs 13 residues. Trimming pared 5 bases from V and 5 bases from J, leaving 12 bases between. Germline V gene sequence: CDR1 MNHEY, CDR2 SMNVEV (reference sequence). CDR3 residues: CASSADSTYGYTF. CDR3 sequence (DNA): TGTGCCAGCAGTGCCGACAGCACTTATGGCTACACCTTC.

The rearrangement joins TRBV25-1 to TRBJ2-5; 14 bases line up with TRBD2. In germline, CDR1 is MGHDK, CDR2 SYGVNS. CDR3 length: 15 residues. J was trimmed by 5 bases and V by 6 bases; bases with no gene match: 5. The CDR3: CASRTSGGAGETQYF. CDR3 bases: TGTGCCAGCAGGACTAGCGGGGGGGCCGGTGAGACCCAGTACTTC.

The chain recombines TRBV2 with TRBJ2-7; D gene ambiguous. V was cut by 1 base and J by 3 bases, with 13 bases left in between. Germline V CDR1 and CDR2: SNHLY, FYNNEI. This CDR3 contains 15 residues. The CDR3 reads CASSEGVSSIYEQYF. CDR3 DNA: TGTGCCAGCAGTGAAGGAGTATCGAGTATCTACGAGCAGTACTTC.

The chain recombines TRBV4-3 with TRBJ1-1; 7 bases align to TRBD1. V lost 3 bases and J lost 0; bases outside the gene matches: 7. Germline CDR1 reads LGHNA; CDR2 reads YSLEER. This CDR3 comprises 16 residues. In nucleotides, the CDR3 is TGCGCCAGCAGCCAGGGGACAGCCTATCTGAACACTGAAGCTTTCTTT. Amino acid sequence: CASSQGTAYLNTEAFF.

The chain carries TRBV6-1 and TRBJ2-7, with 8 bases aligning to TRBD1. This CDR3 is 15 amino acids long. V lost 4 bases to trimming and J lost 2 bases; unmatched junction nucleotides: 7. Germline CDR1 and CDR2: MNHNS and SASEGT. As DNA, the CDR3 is TGTGCCAGCAGTGGCAGGGACAGGCCCGCCTACGAGCAGTACTTC. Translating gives CASSGRDRPAYEQYF.

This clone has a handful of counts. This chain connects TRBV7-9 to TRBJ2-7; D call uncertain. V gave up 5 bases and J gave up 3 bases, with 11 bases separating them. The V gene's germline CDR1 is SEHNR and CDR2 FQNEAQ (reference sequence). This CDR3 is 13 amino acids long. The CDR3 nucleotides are TGTGCCAGCAGCAACCACGGAGACTACGAGCAGTACTTC. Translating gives CASSNHGDYEQYF.

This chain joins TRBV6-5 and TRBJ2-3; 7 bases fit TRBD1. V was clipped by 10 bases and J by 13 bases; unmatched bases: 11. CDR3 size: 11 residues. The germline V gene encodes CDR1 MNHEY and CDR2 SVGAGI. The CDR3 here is CATAGGRREYF. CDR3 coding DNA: TGTGCCACCGCAGGGGGTCGGAGAGAGTATTTT.

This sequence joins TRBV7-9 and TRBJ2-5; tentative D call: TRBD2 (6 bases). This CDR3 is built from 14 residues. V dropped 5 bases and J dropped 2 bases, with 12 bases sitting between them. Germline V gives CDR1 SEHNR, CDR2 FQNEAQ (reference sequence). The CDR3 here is CASSRLDGQETQYF. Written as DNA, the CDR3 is TGTGCCAGCAGCAGACTAGATGGGCAAGAGACCCAGTACTTC.

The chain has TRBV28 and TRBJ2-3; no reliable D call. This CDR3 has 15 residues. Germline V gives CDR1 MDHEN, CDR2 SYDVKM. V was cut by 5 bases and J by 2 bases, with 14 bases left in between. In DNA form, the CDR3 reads TGTGCCAGCAGTCCACCTATGATACCCACAGATACGCAGTATTTT. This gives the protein CASSPPMIPTDTQYF.

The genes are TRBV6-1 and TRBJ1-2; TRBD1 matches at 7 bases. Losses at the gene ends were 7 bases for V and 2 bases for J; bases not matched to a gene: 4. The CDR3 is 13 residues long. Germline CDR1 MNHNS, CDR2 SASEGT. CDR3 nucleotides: TGTGCCAGCAAGGGACAGAGAAACTATGGCTACACCTTC. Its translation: CASKGQRNYGYTF.

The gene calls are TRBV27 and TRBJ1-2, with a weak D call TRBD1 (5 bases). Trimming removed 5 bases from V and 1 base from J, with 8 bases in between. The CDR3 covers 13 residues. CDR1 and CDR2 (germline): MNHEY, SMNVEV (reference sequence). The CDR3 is CASSRQSNYGYTF. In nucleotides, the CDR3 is TGTGCCAGCAGTCGACAGAGTAACTATGGCTACACCTTC.

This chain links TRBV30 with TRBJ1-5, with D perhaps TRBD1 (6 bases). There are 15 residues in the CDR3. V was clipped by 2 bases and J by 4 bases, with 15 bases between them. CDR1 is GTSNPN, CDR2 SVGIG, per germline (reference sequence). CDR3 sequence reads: CAWSLTGNLNQPQHF. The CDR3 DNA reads TGTGCCTGGAGTCTGACAGGAAATTTAAATCAGCCCCAGCATTTT.

The CDR3 nucleotides read TGTGCCACCCGGGGCCTAGCGGGGGGGAGTGTGCAGTATTTT. The encoded protein is CATRGLAGGSVQYF. V and J are TRBV6-5 and TRBJ2-3, with 12 bases identical to TRBD2. Germline CDR1 MNHEY, CDR2 SVGAGI. This CDR3 is 14 amino acids long. The trim removed 10 bases at V and 11 bases at J, leaving 13 bases unmatched.

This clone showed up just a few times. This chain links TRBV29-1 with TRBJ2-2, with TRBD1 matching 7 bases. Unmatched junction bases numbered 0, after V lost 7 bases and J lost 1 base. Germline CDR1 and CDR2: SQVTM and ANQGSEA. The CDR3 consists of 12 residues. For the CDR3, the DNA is TGCAGCGGACAGGGGAACACCGGGGAGCTGTTTTTT. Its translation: CSGQGNTGELFF.

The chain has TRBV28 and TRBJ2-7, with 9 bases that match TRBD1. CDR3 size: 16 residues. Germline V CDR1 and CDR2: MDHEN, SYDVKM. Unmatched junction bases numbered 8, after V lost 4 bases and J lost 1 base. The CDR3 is CASSSYRGLRSYEQYF. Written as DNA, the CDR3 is TGTGCCAGCAGTTCGTACAGGGGGCTAAGGTCCTACGAGCAGTACTTC.

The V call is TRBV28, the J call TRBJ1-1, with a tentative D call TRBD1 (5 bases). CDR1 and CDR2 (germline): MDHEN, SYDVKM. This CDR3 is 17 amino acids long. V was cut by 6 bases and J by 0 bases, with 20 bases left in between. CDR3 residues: CASRGLTKSLLNTEAFF. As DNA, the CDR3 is TGTGCCAGCAGGGGACTCACAAAATCTCTATTGAACACTGAAGCTTTCTTT.

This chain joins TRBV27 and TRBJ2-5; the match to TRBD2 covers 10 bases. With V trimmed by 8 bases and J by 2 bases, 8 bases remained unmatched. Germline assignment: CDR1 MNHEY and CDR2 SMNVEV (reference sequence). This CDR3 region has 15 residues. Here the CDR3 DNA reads TGTGCCAGCTCCTGGGGAGCGGGAGGGCAAGAGACCCAGTACTTC. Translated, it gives CASSWGAGGQETQYF.

In DNA, the CDR3 is TGTGCCAGCAGTTTTGCAGGGAAGTACGAGCAGTACTTC. Its translation: CASSFAGKYEQYF. The chain recombines TRBV28 with TRBJ2-7; D might be TRBD1 (5 bases). Trimming removed 3 bases at V and 4 bases at J, with 10 bases between. CDR1 MDHEN and CDR2 SYDVKM come from the germline V gene. This CDR3 spans 13 amino acids.

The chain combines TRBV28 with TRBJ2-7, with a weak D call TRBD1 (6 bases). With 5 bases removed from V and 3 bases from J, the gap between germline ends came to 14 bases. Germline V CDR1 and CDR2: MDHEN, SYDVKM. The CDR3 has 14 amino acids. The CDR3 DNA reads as TGTGCCAGCAGTCAAACAGGGACAAGCTACGAGCAGTACTTC. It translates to CASSQTGTSYEQYF.

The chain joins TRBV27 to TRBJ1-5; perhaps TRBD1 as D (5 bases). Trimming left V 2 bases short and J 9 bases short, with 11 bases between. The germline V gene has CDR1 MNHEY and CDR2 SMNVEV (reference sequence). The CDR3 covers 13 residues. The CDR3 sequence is CASSLIRDRPQHF. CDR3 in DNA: TGTGCCAGCAGTTTAATCAGGGATCGGCCCCAGCATTTT.

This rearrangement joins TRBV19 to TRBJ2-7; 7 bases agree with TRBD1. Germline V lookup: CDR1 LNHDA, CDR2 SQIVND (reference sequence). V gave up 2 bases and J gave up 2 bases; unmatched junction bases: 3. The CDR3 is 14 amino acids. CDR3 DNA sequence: TGTGCCAGTAGTATACCAGGGGGAACCTACGAGCAGTACTTC. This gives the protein CASSIPGGTYEQYF.

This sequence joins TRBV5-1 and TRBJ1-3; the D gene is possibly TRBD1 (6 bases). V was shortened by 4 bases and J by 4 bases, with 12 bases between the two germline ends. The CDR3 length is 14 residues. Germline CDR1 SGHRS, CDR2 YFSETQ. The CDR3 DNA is TGCGCCAGCAGCCTGGGGGGCGAAGGAAACACCATATATTTT. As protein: CASSLGGEGNTIYF.

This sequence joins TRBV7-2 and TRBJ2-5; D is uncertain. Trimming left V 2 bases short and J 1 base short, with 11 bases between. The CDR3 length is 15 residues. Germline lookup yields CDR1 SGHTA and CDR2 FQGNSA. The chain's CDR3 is CASSLLGAPQETQYF. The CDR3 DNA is TGTGCCAGCAGCTTATTAGGAGCTCCCCAAGAGACCCAGTACTTC.